Listed here are 28 T cell receptor beta chains from one sample, sequenced in a study of blood T cell repertoires in COVID-19. Using immunoSEQ multiplex PCR, the repertoire was profiled, and TCRdb retains in-frame clones only, with some absent. The sample has around 150,000 clones, just over 90% seen once; the top ten hold more than 2%. The sample was peripheral blood. These receptors were obtained from a young man with acute or convalescent COVID-19.

The V call is TRBV30, the J call TRBJ2-5; 7 bases are a match to TRBD1. Germline V CDR1 and CDR2: GTSNPN, SVGIG (reference sequence). Germline trimming cut 0 bases from V and 4 bases from J; bases unmatched to any gene: 14. The CDR3 has 17 amino acids. This chain's CDR3 is CAWSVGQKQGWRETQYF. In DNA, the CDR3 is TGTGCCTGGAGTGTAGGGCAAAAACAGGGGTGGCGAGAGACCCAGTACTTC.

The V gene is TRBV27, the J gene TRBJ2-1; D is unresolved. The V and J ends lost 4 bases and 0 bases respectively, with 13 bases between them. The CDR3 covers 16 residues. CDR1 MNHEY and CDR2 SMNVEV come from the germline V gene (reference sequence). The CDR3 DNA reads as TGTGCCAGCAGTTCGACACTTCCAAACTCCTACAATGAGCAGTTCTTC. This codes for CASSSTLPNSYNEQFF.

The rearrangement uses TRBV5-4 and TRBJ2-3; 10 bases fit TRBD2. V was clipped by 4 bases and J by 3 bases; unmatched bases: 8. CDR1 SGHNT and CDR2 YYREEE come from the germline V gene (reference sequence). This CDR3 contains 16 residues. The CDR3 sequence: CASSSPSGGVTDTQYF. The CDR3 region has the DNA TGTGCCAGCAGCAGCCCTAGCGGGGGAGTGACAGATACGCAGTATTTT. Using reference TRBV5-4 and TRBJ2-3 for the parts outside the CDR3, the full variable domain is ETGVTQSPTHLIKTRGQQVTLRCSSQSGHNTVSWYQQALGQGPQFIFQYYREEENGRGNFPPRFSGLQFPNYSSELNVNALELDDSALYLCASSSPSGGVTDTQYFGPGTRLTVL.

The chain has TRBV6-5 and TRBJ2-7; TRBD1 agrees at 9 bases. Germline V gene data show CDR1 as MNHEY and CDR2 as SVGAGI. V shed 9 bases, J shed 4 bases, and the junction held 13 bases outside the gene matches. CDR3 size: 15 residues. The CDR3 region is CASTGGAIANYEQYF. The CDR3, as DNA: TGTGCCAGTACAGGGGGCGCAATCGCGAATTACGAGCAGTACTTC.

The V and J genes are TRBV7-9 and TRBJ2-2, with D maybe TRBD2 (6 bases). Trimming stripped 7 bases from V and 2 bases from J, with 11 bases between. This CDR3 is built from 14 residues. Germline V lookup: CDR1 SEHNR, CDR2 FQNEAQ (reference sequence). Written as DNA, the CDR3 is TGTGCCAGCATCCGGGAGATAAACACCGGGGAGCTGTTTTTT. This codes for CASIREINTGELFF.

The chain combines TRBV4-1 with TRBJ1-5; no definite D call. The CDR3 spans 15 residues. The germline gives CDR1 MGHRA, CDR2 YSYEKL. V shed 0 bases and J shed 7 bases, with 13 bases lying between them. The CDR3 DNA is TGCGCCAGCAGCCAAGAATCGGGTTCGGAGCAGCCCCAGCATTTT. Its translation is CASSQESGSEQPQHF.

The chain employs TRBV19 and TRBJ1-1; D is ambiguous. Per the germline V gene, CDR1 is LNHDA and CDR2 is SQIVND (reference sequence). Trimming stripped 3 bases from V and 11 bases from J, with 16 bases between. There are 13 residues in the CDR3. The CDR3 spells CASSIIGGLGAFF. CDR3 bases: TGTGCCAGTAGTATTATTGGCGGGCTAGGGGCTTTCTTT.

The chain has TRBV7-6 and TRBJ1-1; TRBD1 matches at 8 bases. CDR3 length: 14 amino acids. Looked up from germline, CDR1 is SGHVS and CDR2 is FNYEAQ. V lost 5 bases to trimming and J lost 1 base; unmatched junction nucleotides: 3. CDR3 nucleotides: TGTGCCAGCAGCGCCAGGGGGCGGAACACTGAAGCTTTCTTT. Translation gives CASSARGRNTEAFF.

The genes are TRBV9 and TRBJ1-2, with 8 bases matching TRBD1. Germline CDR1 is SGDLS and CDR2 is YYNGEE. The CDR3 runs to 16 residues. J gave up 3 bases and V 5 bases, and 12 bases lay outside the gene matches. The CDR3 here is CASRGRTGQEDYGYTF. The CDR3 coding sequence is TGTGCCAGCAGAGGACGGACAGGGCAAGAGGACTATGGCTACACCTTC.

The V gene is TRBV19, the J gene TRBJ2-7, with 8 bases aligning to TRBD2. With V trimmed by 7 bases and J by 4 bases, 0 bases remained unmatched. The CDR3 runs 11 residues. Germline V CDR1 and CDR2: LNHDA, SQIVND (reference sequence). CDR3 coding DNA: TGTGCCAGTACGGGGGGGTACGAGCAGTACTTC. Encoded protein: CASTGGYEQYF.

The genes are TRBV6-5 and TRBJ2-7; 7 nucleotides align to TRBD1. The CDR3 runs to 12 residues. Looked up from germline, CDR1 is MNHEY and CDR2 is SVGAGI. V was pared by 10 bases and J by 3 bases, with 6 bases of the junction left unmatched. This CDR3 reads CATRQGIYEQYF. Written as DNA, the CDR3 is TGTGCCACCCGACAGGGAATCTACGAGCAGTACTTC.

CDR3 amino acids: CASSLSRLSEAFF. In nucleotides, the CDR3 is TGTGCCAGCAGTTTATCCCGGTTAAGTGAAGCTTTCTTT. The gene calls are TRBV27 and TRBJ1-1; D ambiguous. Germline assignment: CDR1 MNHEY and CDR2 SMNVEV (reference sequence). The CDR3 consists of 13 residues. Trimming removed 0 bases at V and 7 bases at J, with 9 bases between.

The chain joins TRBV11-2 to TRBJ1-1; D gene ambiguous. Germline CDR1 is SGHAT and CDR2 is FQNNGV. Trimming took 5 bases from V and 3 from J, leaving 19 bases between them. The CDR3 contains 16 residues. For the CDR3, the DNA is TGTGCCAGCAGCCGAACCCAGCTCTCCGGGGACACTGAAGCTTTCTTT. Residues: CASSRTQLSGDTEAFF.

This sequence joins TRBV9 and TRBJ1-2; D is unclear. V was trimmed by 3 bases and J by 3 bases, leaving 15 bases between them. There are 15 residues in the CDR3. The germline CDR1 and CDR2 sequences are SGDLS and YYNGEE. In DNA, the CDR3 is TGTGCCAGCAGCGGACTGACGAGGGAGGACTATGGCTACACCTTC. This codes for CASSGLTREDYGYTF.

The J gene is TRBJ1-1, the V gene TRBV5-5; D gene unclear. Germline V gives CDR1 SGHKS, CDR2 YYEKEE (reference sequence). CDR3 length equals 17 residues. Trimming pared 4 bases from V and 0 bases from J, leaving 19 bases between. This chain's CDR3 is CASSPKTPQVLNTEAFF. Written as DNA, the CDR3 is TGTGCCAGCAGCCCCAAGACACCTCAGGTCCTGAACACTGAAGCTTTCTTT.

This chain links TRBV27 with TRBJ2-2, with 8 bases fitting TRBD2. Germline V gene data show CDR1 as MNHEY and CDR2 as SMNVEV (reference sequence). The CDR3 has 14 residues. Trimming cost V 2 bases and J 6 bases; bases outside gene matches: 2. The CDR3 loop is CASSLAGGAGELFF. In DNA form, the CDR3 reads TGTGCCAGCAGTTTAGCGGGAGGTGCCGGGGAGCTGTTTTTT.

This clone was observed a few times. The genes are TRBV7-9 and TRBJ2-6, with D unresolved. The V gene's germline CDR1 is SEHNR and CDR2 FQNEAQ (reference sequence). The CDR3 extends over 14 amino acids. Trimming removed 1 base at V and 4 bases at J, with 5 bases between. In DNA form, the CDR3 reads TGTGCCAGCAGCTTAGTTGGCGGGGCCAACGTCCTGACTTTC. As protein: CASSLVGGANVLTF.

Only one count was recorded for this clone. The rearrangement uses TRBV5-6 and TRBJ2-1; 11 bases are shared with TRBD1. The ends lost 0 bases at V and 3 bases at J; junction bases unmatched: 5. The CDR3 covers 17 residues. Germline V gene lookup returns CDR1 SGHDT and CDR2 YYEEEE. CDR3 amino acids: CASSLGPGQGVYNEQFF. The CDR3 coding sequence is TGTGCCAGCAGCTTGGGTCCGGGACAGGGGGTCTACAATGAGCAGTTCTTC.

V is TRBV4-2 and J is TRBJ1-2, with 7 bases fitting TRBD1. The trim removed 0 bases at V and 3 bases at J, leaving 13 bases unmatched. Germline CDR1 reads LGHNA; CDR2 reads YNFKEQ. This CDR3 region has 18 residues. The CDR3: CASSQDSVTGSKDYGYTF. CDR3 DNA: TGTGCCAGCAGCCAAGATTCGGTGACAGGGAGTAAAGACTATGGCTACACCTTC.

The chain couples TRBV7-9 to TRBJ1-2; D gene uncertain. This CDR3 region has 16 residues. CDR1 and CDR2 from the germline V gene are SEHNR and FQNEAQ (reference sequence). V was trimmed by 1 base and J by 1 base, leaving 13 bases between them. This CDR3 reads CASSLGPSVRNYGYTF. For the CDR3, the DNA is TGTGCCAGCAGCTTAGGGCCCAGTGTACGTAACTATGGCTACACCTTC. The whole variable domain, remainder taken from reference TRBV7-9 and TRBJ1-2, is DTGVSQNPRHKITKRGQNVTFRCDPISEHNRLYWYRQTLGQGPEFLTYFQNEAQLEKSRLLSDRFSAERPKGSFSTLEIQRTEQGDSAMYLCASSLGPSVRNYGYTFGSGTRLTVV.

The genes are TRBV10-2 and TRBJ2-7, with 7 bases fitting TRBD2. The V and J ends lost 8 bases and 2 bases, in that order; junction bases with no gene match: 3. Germline values: CDR1 WSHSY, CDR2 SAAADI. The CDR3 has 12 amino acids. CDR3: CASLAETYEQYF. CDR3 nucleotides: TGCGCCAGCCTAGCGGAGACCTACGAGCAGTACTTC.

The rearrangement links TRBV5-1 to TRBJ2-5, with 7 bases identical to TRBD1. The trim removed 8 bases at V and 5 bases at J, leaving 12 bases unmatched. From germline, CDR1 is SGHRS and CDR2 YFSETQ. The CDR3 consists of 14 residues. CDR3 DNA: TGCGCCAGTAATGACAGGGCTTTCCAGGAGACCCAGTACTTC. Its protein is CASNDRAFQETQYF.

CDR3 amino acids: CASSLAGGTGRGYTF. DNA for the CDR3: TGCGCCAGCAGCTTGGCCGGTGGGACCGGGAGGGGCTACACCTTC. The chain combines TRBV5-1 with TRBJ1-2; perhaps TRBD1 as D (5 bases). V was shortened by 0 bases and J by 8 bases, with 17 bases between the two germline ends. The CDR3 extends over 15 amino acids. Germline V lookup: CDR1 SGHRS, CDR2 YFSETQ.

The chain joins TRBV30 to TRBJ1-2, with TRBD1 as a possible D gene (5 bases). The CDR3 totals 12 residues. The germline gives CDR1 GTSNPN, CDR2 SVGIG (reference sequence). Trimming stripped 0 bases from V and 7 bases from J, with 9 bases between. The CDR3 region has the DNA TGTGCCTGGAGTGTCCAGGGAGGTGGCTACACCTTC. It is translated as CAWSVQGGGYTF.

The J gene is TRBJ2-7, the V gene TRBV15; the D gene is possibly TRBD1 (6 bases). The germline V and J ends were trimmed by 3 bases and 3 bases, with 12 bases remaining between them. Germline V CDR1 and CDR2: LNHNV, YYDKDF (reference sequence). The CDR3 extends over 14 amino acids. The CDR3 DNA reads TGTGCCACCAGCAGGTCTCAGGGGAGCTACGAGCAGTACTTC. Its protein is CATSRSQGSYEQYF. The full variable domain, in which reference TRBV15 and TRBJ2-7 provide the parts outside the CDR3, is DAMVIQNPRYQVTQFGKPVTLSCSQTLNHNVMYWYQQKSSQAPKLLFHYYDKDFNNEADTPDNFQSRRPNTSFCFLDIRSPGLGDTAMYLCATSRSQGSYEQYFGPGTRLTVT.

The V and J genes are TRBV11-3 and TRBJ2-2, with D perhaps matching TRBD2 (5 bases). V was clipped by 5 bases and J by 5 bases, with 6 bases between them. Germline CDR1 SGHNT, CDR2 YENEEA. This CDR3 region has 12 residues. Here the CDR3 DNA reads TGTGCCAGCAGCCCGGGGACCGGGGAGCTGTTTTTT. Translating it yields CASSPGTGELFF.

This clone was counted a few times. In the same sample, other DNA sequences code for this CDR3. The chain links TRBV3-1 (or the pseudogene TRBV3-2) to TRBJ1-1, with D unresolved. This CDR3 is built from 13 residues. V was trimmed by 4 bases and J by 3 bases, leaving 9 bases between them. In germline, CDR1 is LGHDT, CDR2 YNNKEL (reference sequence). CDR3 region: CASSLIRDTEAFF. The DNA of the CDR3 is TGTGCCAGCAGCCTCATTCGGGACACTGAAGCTTTCTTT.

The chain joins TRBV6-6 to TRBJ1-1, with TRBD1 matching over 9 bases. The V gene's germline CDR1 is MNHNY and CDR2 SVGAGI (reference sequence). V lost 5 bases and J lost 2; bases outside the gene matches: 9. This CDR3 spans 16 amino acids. CDR3 sequence reads: CASSPGTGIANTEAFF. The CDR3 nucleotides are TGTGCCAGCAGTCCCGGGACAGGGATAGCCAACACTGAAGCTTTCTTT.